The next 9 T cell receptor beta chains were all read from a single sample in a study of T cell responses to AZD1222 COVID-19 vaccine. The method was immunoSEQ multiplex PCR; TCRdb's version includes in-frame clones alone and lacks a portion of them. Seen here are some 170,000 clones, 70% to 90% observed once, and the top ten hold about 4.3%. Sequences were derived from peripheral blood, sampled 28 days after the second AZD1222 dose. The receptors shown here come from an adult who received the AZD1222 COVID-19 vaccine.

There are a few counts of this clone. The chain recombines TRBV5-1 with TRBJ1-1; 8 bases are a match to TRBD1. Germline CDR1 is SGHRS and CDR2 is YFSETQ. The CDR3 runs 16 residues. Unmatched junction bases numbered 5, after V lost 0 bases and J lost 1 base. This CDR3 is CASSLGTGQANTEAFF. The CDR3 DNA is TGCGCCAGCAGCTTGGGAACGGGACAGGCGAACACTGAAGCTTTCTTT.

The chain uses TRBV6-5 and TRBJ1-2; D not certain. Trimming left V 0 bases short and J 5 bases short, with 13 bases between. Germline-derived CDR1 and CDR2 are MNHEY and SVGAGI. The CDR3 has 15 residues. CDR3 bases: TGTGCCAGCAGTTACTCGCGATGGCGAAGTTATGGCTACACCTTC. It yields the protein CASSYSRWRSYGYTF.

This clone was detected a few times. This chain links TRBV25-1 with TRBJ2-7; a possible D gene is TRBD1 (6 bases). The V end lost 3 bases, the J end lost 7 bases, and 19 bases lay between the germline ends. The CDR3 contains 15 residues. CDR1 is MGHDK and CDR2 is SYGVNS in the germline V gene. The CDR3 coding sequence is TGTGCCAGCAGTGACCCCCACAGGGTACAGGATGAGCAGTACTTC. This encodes CASSDPHRVQDEQYF.

About this clone itself: Other nucleotide sequences in the sample specify the same CDR3. The rearrangement uses TRBV12-3 or TRBV12-4 and TRBJ1-2; no clear D. V was cut by 3 bases and J by 0 bases, with 2 bases left in between. CDR3 size: 12 residues. The CDR3 DNA reads as TGTGCCAGCAGTTTTTCTAACTATGGCTACACCTTC. Translation: CASSFSNYGYTF.

A few counts support this clone. J is TRBJ2-7 and V is TRBV6-5; the D is unclear. The V gene lost 7 bases and the J gene lost 6 bases, with 10 bases spanning the gap. Germline V gives CDR1 MNHEY, CDR2 SVGAGI. This CDR3 has 11 amino acids. CDR3 protein: CASTGIGEQYF. CDR3 coding DNA: TGTGCCAGCACCGGTATAGGCGAGCAGTACTTC.

The CDR3 DNA sequence: TGTGCCAGCAGCCCCAGAGAGACCCAGTACTTC. Residues: CASSPRETQYF. The chain employs TRBV9 and TRBJ2-5; the D is unclear. From germline, CDR1 is SGDLS and CDR2 YYNGEE. Trimming removed 4 bases from V and 4 bases from J, with 5 bases in between. This CDR3 is built from 11 residues.

This chain connects TRBV3-1 (or the pseudogene TRBV3-2) to TRBJ2-7; D ambiguous. The CDR3 contains 13 residues. The V and J ends lost 4 bases and 0 bases respectively, with 7 bases between them. Germline lookup yields CDR1 LGHDT and CDR2 YNNKEL (reference sequence). CDR3 in DNA: TGTGCCAGCAGCCCTGCCTACTCCTACGAGCAGTACTTC. It yields the protein CASSPAYSYEQYF.

The genes are TRBV6-5 and TRBJ1-5, with D possibly matching TRBD1 (5 bases). Germline V lookup: CDR1 MNHEY, CDR2 SVGAGI. V lost 6 bases and J lost 4, with 16 bases in between. The CDR3 loop spans 15 amino acids. This CDR3 is CASSHDRSGNQPQHF. CDR3 DNA: TGTGCCAGCAGCCACGACAGATCAGGGAATCAGCCCCAGCATTTT.

V usage is TRBV28 and J usage is TRBJ2-4; D could derive from TRBD1 or TRBD2 (5 bases each). Germline CDR1 reads MDHEN; CDR2 reads SYDVKM. Trimming shortened V by 5 bases and J by 6 bases, and 5 bases separated the two germline ends. The CDR3 sequence is 11 residues long. The CDR3: CASSGTNIQYF. The CDR3 coding sequence is TGTGCCAGCAGTGGGACAAACATTCAGTACTTC.